The 26 T cell receptor beta chains below all came from one sample that was sequenced in a study of regulatory T cells in long-lasting Graves disease. This sample's time point: newly diagnosed GD, antithyroid drugs for less than 3 months. Preparation of the TCR library used RNA extracted from PBMCs. Relying on iRepertoire HTBI primers and Arm-PCR of CDR3 regions, the team built TCR beta libraries. TCRdb used MiXCR to reprocess the multiplex PCR reads, holding one entry per CDR3 protein. The data contain roughly 320,000 distinct CDR3 sequences, approximately 16% of them singletons. The sample was also reused in another study, on T cells in Graves' hyperthyroidism and ophthalmopathy.

Source: peripheral blood mononuclear cells (PBMCs), taken at new diagnosis, from a patient treated with antithyroid drugs. The source is a man between 40 and 49 years old with Graves disease.

This clonotype was picked up a small number of times. V and J are TRBV3-1 and TRBJ2-7; TRBD1 matches at 9 bases. J was trimmed by 4 bases and V by 4 bases; bases with no gene match: 8. This CDR3 contains 15 residues. Germline CDR1 and CDR2: LGHDT and YNNKEL (reference sequence). The chain's CDR3 is CASSRGTGIEYEQYF. CDR3 DNA sequence: TGTGCCAGCAGCCGTGGGACAGGGATTGAGTACGAGCAGTACTTC.

CDR3 residues: CASSRRQENEKLFF. CDR3 nucleotides: TGTGCCAGCAGTCGGCGGCAGGAAAATGAAAAACTGTTTTTT. The rearrangement uses TRBV2 and TRBJ1-4; no reliable D call. There are 14 residues in the CDR3. Trimming took 5 bases from V and 5 from J, leaving 12 bases between them. Germline V gives CDR1 SNHLY, CDR2 FYNNEI.

V usage is TRBV11-3 and J usage is TRBJ2-1, with D uncertain. Germline CDR1 and CDR2: SGHNT and YENEEA. The CDR3 length is 14 residues. Trimming stripped 2 bases from V and 3 bases from J, with 8 bases between. CDR3 sequence: CASSLMGNYNEQFF. CDR3 sequence (DNA): TGTGCCAGCAGCTTAATGGGAAACTACAATGAGCAGTTCTTC.

The CDR3: CSVEDGTGGAMNTEAFF. The CDR3, as DNA: TGCAGCGTTGAAGACGGGACAGGGGGCGCGATGAACACTGAAGCTTTCTTT. The V and J genes are TRBV29-1 and TRBJ1-1; 12 positions match TRBD1. The CDR3 totals 17 residues. The ends lost 0 bases at V and 0 bases at J; junction bases unmatched: 5. Germline CDR1 SQVTM, CDR2 ANQGSEA.

This clonotype showed up many times. J is TRBJ2-3 and V is TRBV7-2, with 7 bases that match TRBD2. V shed 1 base and J 0 bases; nucleotides not matched to a gene: 10. The CDR3 length is 18 residues. Germline-derived CDR1 and CDR2 are SGHTA and FQGNSA. The CDR3 region has the DNA TGTGCCAGCAGCTTAGTAGGCCGGGACTACCTTAGCACAGATACGCAGTATTTT. Translated, it gives CASSLVGRDYLSTDTQYF. The whole variable domain, filled in from reference TRBV7-2 and TRBJ2-3, reads GAGVSQSPSNKVTEKGKDVELRCDPISGHTALYWYRQSLGQGLEFLIYFQGNSAPDKSGLPSDRFSAERTGGSVSTLTIQRTQQEDSAVYLCASSLVGRDYLSTDTQYFGPGTRLTVL.

This clonotype was detected many times. CDR3 region: CASSLAPVAPDNEQFF. CDR3 nucleotides: TGTGCCAGCAGCTTAGCCCCCGTCGCCCCTGACAATGAGCAGTTCTTC. The rearrangement links TRBV7-9 to TRBJ2-1, with D uncertain. Trimming cost V 0 bases and J 5 bases, with 14 bases left between them. The length of the CDR3 is 16 residues. CDR1 and CDR2 (germline): SEHNR, FQNEAQ (reference sequence).

This clonotype was seen a few times. The chain joins TRBV19 to TRBJ2-5; 7 nucleotides agree with TRBD1. The germline CDR1 and CDR2 sequences are LNHDA and SQIVND (reference sequence). V trimming: 3 bases; J trimming: 3 bases; junction bases outside the gene matches: 4. The CDR3 covers 14 residues. The CDR3 loop is CASSIGTAEETQYF. The CDR3 nucleotides read TGTGCCAGTAGTATTGGGACAGCCGAAGAGACCCAGTACTTC.

This clonotype was counted a few times. V gene TRBV28 combines with J gene TRBJ1-6, with no clear D. There are 13 residues in the CDR3. V was pared by 2 bases and J by 5 bases, with 4 bases between. Germline loops: CDR1 MDHEN, CDR2 SYDVKM. CDR3 nucleotide sequence: TGTGCCAGCAGTTTACCCCATAATTCACCCCTCCACTTT. Translation: CASSLPHNSPLHF.

The sample holds many counts of this clonotype. This chain connects TRBV7-3 to TRBJ2-1; D perhaps matches TRBD2 (6 bases). The CDR3 consists of 16 residues. The germline V and J ends were trimmed by 4 bases and 7 bases, with 20 bases remaining between them. Germline lookup yields CDR1 SGHTA and CDR2 FQGTGA. In DNA, the CDR3 is TGTGCCAGCAGCTCCCATCCAGCGGGTTCTTTAAATGAGCAGTTCTTC. Translated: CASSSHPAGSLNEQFF.

This chain joins TRBV11-2 and TRBJ2-3, with TRBD2 matching 8 bases. Trimming removed 6 bases from V and 1 base from J; junction bases left unmatched: 15. Germline values: CDR1 SGHAT, CDR2 FQNNGV. The CDR3 runs to 18 residues. CDR3 region: CASSADSTGSGGTDTQYF. The CDR3 bases are TGTGCCAGCAGTGCGGATAGCACCGGTAGCGGGGGCACAGATACGCAGTATTTT.

The rearrangement joins TRBV5-1 to TRBJ1-1, with D maybe TRBD1 (6 bases). From germline, CDR1 is SGHRS and CDR2 YFSETQ. With 0 bases removed from V and 3 bases from J, the gap between germline ends came to 9 bases. The CDR3 has 14 residues. The CDR3 nucleotides are TGCGCCAGCAGCTTGGATGGGGGCCACACTGAAGCTTTCTTT. Translation: CASSLDGGHTEAFF.

At least ten counts were recorded for this clonotype. The chain has TRBV4-2 and TRBJ2-3, with 15 bases matching TRBD2. The V gene's germline CDR1 is LGHNA and CDR2 YNFKEQ. V gave up 3 bases and J gave up 14 bases; unmatched junction bases: 6. CDR3 length: 14 residues. The CDR3 sequence: CASSQGTSGGSPYF. The CDR3 bases are TGTGCCAGCAGCCAGGGGACTAGCGGGGGGTCGCCGTATTTT.

This clonotype showed up many times. The V gene is TRBV20-1, the J gene TRBJ1-6; the match to TRBD1 covers 10 bases. The CDR3 runs 16 residues. Germline V gene sequence: CDR1 DFQATT, CDR2 SNEGSKA (reference sequence). J lost 9 bases, V lost 0 bases, and 8 bases had no gene match. The CDR3 DNA reads as TGCAGTGCTAGAGATTCTGTGGGGACAGGGGTTTCACCCCTCCACTTT. It specifies CSARDSVGTGVSPLHF.

This clonotype was seen more than once but under ten times. V and J are TRBV4-2 and TRBJ1-6; 7 bases match TRBD1. Germline V gives CDR1 LGHNA, CDR2 YNFKEQ. This CDR3 is 16 amino acids long. Trimming cost V 3 bases and J 4 bases; bases outside gene matches: 6. The CDR3 region has the DNA TGTGCCAGCAGCCAGGGCGGGACAGAGTATAATTCACCCCTCCACTTT. It encodes CASSQGGTEYNSPLHF.

Many counts were recorded for this clonotype. The chain couples TRBV5-1 to TRBJ1-5; D is unresolved. Germline loops: CDR1 SGHRS, CDR2 YFSETQ. V was pared by 0 bases and J by 4 bases, with 8 bases between. The CDR3 is 14 amino acids. The DNA of the CDR3 is TGCGCCAGCAGCTTGGACGGAGGGAATCAGCCCCAGCATTTT. It is translated as CASSLDGGNQPQHF.

This clonotype was recorded a few times. The chain is built from TRBV6-2 or TRBV6-3 and TRBJ1-5; tentatively, D is TRBD1 (5 bases). Germline lookup yields CDR1 MNHEY and CDR2 SVGEGT. The germline V and J ends were trimmed by 8 bases and 1 base, with 12 bases remaining between them. The CDR3 covers 14 residues. CDR3 sequence: CASGGGASNQPQHF. The CDR3 DNA sequence: TGTGCCAGCGGGGGGGGAGCCAGCAATCAGCCCCAGCATTTT.

This clonotype was detected only a few times. The chain employs TRBV20-1 and TRBJ2-3; the D gene is possibly TRBD2 (5 bases). Trimming cost V 3 bases and J 3 bases, with 10 bases left between them. The CDR3 sequence is 13 residues long. The V gene's germline CDR1 is DFQATT and CDR2 SNEGSKA (reference sequence). The CDR3 spells CSARTSGTDTQYF. DNA for the CDR3: TGCAGTGCTAGGACCAGCGGAACAGATACGCAGTATTTT.

At least ten counts were recorded for this clonotype. The DNA for the CDR3 is TGCAGTGCTAGAGACCGAGACAGGGGGCTGGAGACCCAGTACTTC. This sequence encodes CSARDRDRGLETQYF. The rearrangement links TRBV20-1 to TRBJ2-5; 10 bases map to TRBD1. Unmatched junction bases numbered 6, after V lost 0 bases and J lost 5 bases. CDR3 length: 15 residues. The V gene's germline CDR1 is DFQATT and CDR2 SNEGSKA (reference sequence).

The rearrangement links TRBV4-3 to TRBJ2-1, with 7 nucleotides matching TRBD1. Trimming cost V 0 bases and J 0 bases; bases outside gene matches: 8. Germline V gene lookup returns CDR1 LGHNA and CDR2 YSLEER. This CDR3 spans 18 amino acids. The CDR3 region has the DNA TGCGCCAGCAGCCAAGAGGCACAGGGGCTGGTCTCCTACAATGAGCAGTTCTTC. Residues: CASSQEAQGLVSYNEQFF.

This chain joins TRBV10-3 and TRBJ2-1; tentatively, D is TRBD1 or TRBD2 (5 bases each). Germline-derived CDR1 and CDR2 are ENHRY and SYGVKD. There are 13 residues in the CDR3. The ends were cut back, 8 bases at V and 5 bases at J, with 13 bases in the middle. The CDR3 loop is CAISGTGNNEQFF. CDR3 in DNA: TGTGCCATCTCAGGGACGGGTAACAATGAGCAGTTCTTC.

This clonotype was counted at least ten times. The chain recombines TRBV7-2 with TRBJ2-3; the D gene is possibly TRBD1 (6 bases). CDR3 size: 15 residues. Deletions cut 4 bases from V and 0 bases from J, with 11 bases between. Germline values: CDR1 SGHTA, CDR2 FQGNSA. Here the CDR3 reads CASSSGTFSTDTQYF. CDR3 DNA: TGTGCCAGCAGCTCTGGGACATTTAGCACAGATACGCAGTATTTT.

This clonotype was recorded many times. The chain uses TRBV6-1 and TRBJ1-5; D is unclear. This CDR3 spans 11 amino acids. Germline V gene data show CDR1 as MNHNS and CDR2 as SASEGT. Trimming shortened V by 5 bases and J by 3 bases, and 2 bases separated the two germline ends. This CDR3 reads CASSNNQPQHF. In nucleotides, the CDR3 is TGTGCCAGCAGTAACAATCAGCCCCAGCATTTT.

This clonotype was counted many times. The chain joins TRBV6-2 or TRBV6-3 to TRBJ2-5; 9 nucleotides match TRBD2. Germline CDR1 is MNHEY and CDR2 is SVGEGT. This CDR3 contains 16 residues. Trimming cost V 0 bases and J 1 base; bases outside gene matches: 3. CDR3 DNA sequence: TGTGCCAGCAGTTACTCCAGCGGGGGGATCCAAGAGACCCAGTACTTC. Amino acid sequence: CASSYSSGGIQETQYF.

This clonotype was counted ten times or more. This rearrangement joins TRBV28 to TRBJ2-4; maybe TRBD1 (6 bases). Germline V gene data show CDR1 as MDHEN and CDR2 as SYDVKM. Trimming shortened V by 6 bases and J by 0 bases, and 12 bases separated the two germline ends. The CDR3 sequence is 15 residues long. CDR3 nucleotide sequence: TGTGCCAGCAGCACCCGGACAGTAGCCAAAAACATTCAGTACTTC. Encoded protein: CASSTRTVAKNIQYF. The entire variable domain, with the rest obtained from reference TRBV28 and TRBJ2-4, is as follows: DVKVTQSSRYLVKRTGEKVFLECVQDMDHENMFWYRQDPGLGLRLIYFSYDVKMKEKGDIPEGYSVSREKKERFSLILESASTNQTSMYLCASSTRTVAKNIQYFGAGTRLSVL.

In its sample, this clonotype was seen many times. The genes are TRBV24-1 and TRBJ2-1, with TRBD2 matching 12 bases. After removal of 7 bases from V and 6 bases from J, the junction contained 3 bases not matched to a gene. The CDR3 totals 14 residues. Germline V gene sequence: CDR1 KGHDR, CDR2 SFDVKD. CDR3 coding DNA: TGTGCCACCAGCTCTAGCGGGGGGGTCAATGAGCAGTTCTTC. The encoded protein is CATSSSGGVNEQFF.

This clonotype occurred a few times. A far bigger clonotype differs at one base, so this is likely a read error. The chain has TRBV7-2 and TRBJ2-3; D could derive from TRBD1 or TRBD2 (6 bases each). CDR3 length: 17 residues. Looked up from germline, CDR1 is SGHTA and CDR2 is FQGNSA. V lost 5 bases, J lost 1 base, and 19 bases lay in between. CDR3: CASSPPGGGLGTDTQYF. The CDR3, as DNA: TGTGCCAGCAGCCCCCCTGGTGGGGGGCTCGGCACAGATACGCAGTATTTT.